One and the same sample provided the 9 T cell receptor beta chains below, sequenced in a study of blood T cells in healthy people across ages. Next came a second PCR, run for roughly 7 to 12 cycles, which used a sample-barcoded 5' primer along with a J-beta primer mix. MiXCR, applied by TCRdb to the 5' RACE reads, yields one record per CDR3 protein. The sample holds 550,000 to 800,000 distinct CDR3 sequences, under 25% seen once. The sample taken for sequencing was blood. All receptors derive from a man aged 65 to 85 in good health.

This clonotype was observed many times. The chain uses TRBV10-3 and TRBJ2-5; no clear D gene. CDR1 is ENHRY and CDR2 is SYGVKD in the germline V gene. The CDR3 spans 16 residues. V gave up 0 bases and J gave up 5 bases, with 16 bases separating them. CDR3 sequence (DNA): TGTGCCATCAGTGAGTCCTTAGCCCCTGACGAGGAGACCCAGTACTTC. Translated: CAISESLAPDEETQYF.

There are a few counts of this clonotype. The chain uses TRBV5-5 and TRBJ2-5; D might be TRBD1 (5 bases). The germline CDR1 and CDR2 sequences are SGHKS and YYEKEE (reference sequence). Trimming cost V 4 bases and J 3 bases, with 19 bases left between them. The CDR3 spans 16 residues. In nucleotides, the CDR3 is TGTGCCAGCAGCCCCCGGCAGGGCGGCACAGAAGAGACCCAGTACTTC. Translation gives CASSPRQGGTEETQYF. Supplemented by reference TRBV5-5 and TRBJ2-5, the full variable domain reads DAGVTQSPTHLIKTRGQQVTLRCSPISGHKSVSWYQQVLGQGPQFIFQYYEKEERGRGNFPDRFSARQFPNYSSELNVNALLLGDSALYLCASSPRQGGTEETQYFGPGTRLLVL.

This clonotype was picked up a small number of times. The chain recombines TRBV29-1 with TRBJ2-3, with TRBD2 identical over 7 bases. The CDR3 consists of 15 residues. Trimming cost V 5 bases and J 1 base; bases outside gene matches: 9. The germline CDR1 and CDR2 sequences are SQVTM and ANQGSEA. CDR3 bases: TGCAGCGTTCGGGGGGAGAGCGGACGCACAGATACGCAGTATTTT. Translated, it gives CSVRGESGRTDTQYF.

This clonotype has only a few counts. This chain links TRBV7-2 with TRBJ2-5, with 11 positions matching TRBD2. The J segment lost 5 bases and the V segment lost 5 bases, leaving 13 bases of the junction unmatched. Germline V CDR1 and CDR2: SGHTA, FQGNSA. CDR3 length: 17 amino acids. The DNA of the CDR3 is TGTGCCAGCAGCCAAACTAGCGGGAGCATACTTCGGGAGACCCAGTACTTC. Translating gives CASSQTSGSILRETQYF.

This clonotype was observed a few times. The V call is TRBV9, the J call TRBJ2-5; 8 nucleotides line up with TRBD1. Trimming cost V 4 bases and J 9 bases; bases outside gene matches: 11. Germline values: CDR1 SGDLS, CDR2 YYNGEE. This CDR3 comprises 14 residues. CDR3 protein: CASSTGQGEEAQYF. The CDR3 coding sequence is TGTGCCAGCAGCACCGGACAGGGCGAGGAGGCCCAGTACTTC. The entire variable domain, with the rest obtained from reference TRBV9 and TRBJ2-5, is as follows: DSGVTQTPKHLITATGQRVTLRCSPRSGDLSVYWYQQSLDQGLQFLIQYYNGEERAKGNILERFSAQQFPDLHSELNLSSLELGDSALYFCASSTGQGEEAQYFGPGTRLLVL.

This clonotype has a count of ten or more. This chain uses TRBV20-1 with TRBJ1-4, with D perhaps TRBD1 (5 bases). This CDR3 has 15 residues. V shed 6 bases and J shed 1 base, with 15 bases lying between them. In germline, CDR1 is DFQATT, CDR2 SNEGSKA (reference sequence). The CDR3 DNA reads as TGCAGTGCAGGGTCCCGGGGGGAAACTAATGAAAAACTGTTTTTT. Its translation is CSAGSRGETNEKLFF.

The table lists this clonotype with a few counts. The CDR3 protein is CASSATGLFYNEQFF. The CDR3 DNA sequence: TGTGCCAGCAGTGCCACAGGACTTTTTTACAATGAGCAGTTCTTC. The rearrangement links TRBV12-3 or TRBV12-4 to TRBJ2-1, with D perhaps being TRBD1 or TRBD2 (5 bases each). CDR3 size: 15 residues. Trimming removed 5 bases from V and 4 bases from J, with 15 bases in between.

The V gene is TRBV12-3 or TRBV12-4, the J gene TRBJ2-2; TRBD1 matches at 8 bases. Trimming at V came to 3 bases and at J to 7 bases, leaving 7 bases not matched to a gene. CDR3 size: 15 residues. CDR3 sequence reads: CASSLARGLGGELFF. CDR3 DNA: TGTGCCAGCAGTTTGGCCAGGGGGCTGGGCGGGGAGCTGTTTTTT.

This clonotype appeared a few times. Written as DNA, the CDR3 is TGCGCCAGCAGCTTCGGACAGGGATCAGATACGCAGTATTTT. Translating it yields CASSFGQGSDTQYF. The chain has TRBV5-1 and TRBJ2-3, with 8 nucleotides matching TRBD1. Losses at the gene ends were 2 bases for V and 4 bases for J; bases not matched to a gene: 3. This CDR3 is built from 14 residues. Germline values: CDR1 SGHRS, CDR2 YFSETQ.